These 8 T cell receptor beta chains came from one sample sequenced in a study of shared clonotypes between healthy human individuals. The data were produced by immunoSEQ multiplex PCR, yet TCRdb's version contains in-frame clones alone and is incomplete. Of over 850,000 clones listed, around 78% are singletons. Sequencing input: memory CD4+ T cells from PBMCs. The subset denotes: CD45RA-negative fraction. The receptors originated from a young man in good health. Some clones in this sample may be carry-over from other donors' samples.

This chain links TRBV5-1 with TRBJ2-1; 7 positions agree with TRBD2. CDR1 and CDR2 from the germline V gene are SGHRS and YFSETQ. Unmatched junction bases numbered 6, after V lost 0 bases and J lost 3 bases. There are 16 residues in the CDR3. CDR3 protein: CASSLGGSSGYNEQFF. CDR3 sequence (DNA): TGCGCCAGCAGCTTGGGGGGGTCTAGCGGCTACAATGAGCAGTTCTTC.

The rearrangement joins TRBV10-3 to TRBJ1-2, with D possibly matching TRBD1 (5 bases). Per germline, CDR1 ENHRY and CDR2 SYGVKD. The V gene lost 3 bases and the J gene lost 8 bases, with 10 bases spanning the gap. This CDR3 is built from 12 residues. The CDR3 region has the DNA TGTGCCATCAGTGAAGCAGGGCCCGGCTACACCTTC. This translates into CAISEAGPGYTF.

The chain employs TRBV5-1 and TRBJ2-3; a weak D match, TRBD1 (5 bases). Germline CDR1 is SGHRS and CDR2 is YFSETQ. The CDR3 is made up of 14 amino acids. Trimming shortened V by 5 bases and J by 2 bases, and 12 bases separated the two germline ends. CDR3: CASRFAGYTDTQYF. Written as DNA, the CDR3 is TGCGCCAGCAGGTTCGCAGGGTACACAGATACGCAGTATTTT.

The chain links TRBV19 to TRBJ1-1; TRBD1 might be the D (6 bases). The CDR3 runs to 15 residues. Trimming shortened V by 4 bases and J by 0 bases, and 12 bases separated the two germline ends. The V gene's germline CDR1 is LNHDA and CDR2 SQIVND (reference sequence). The CDR3 sequence is CASSTSGVMNTEAFF. CDR3 coding DNA: TGTGCCAGTAGTACCTCAGGGGTTATGAACACTGAAGCTTTCTTT.

V and J are TRBV27 and TRBJ2-5, with 11 bases that match TRBD1. The CDR3 totals 14 residues. CDR1 is MNHEY, CDR2 SMNVEV, per germline (reference sequence). V was pared by 6 bases and J by 4 bases, with 4 bases of the junction left unmatched. Written as DNA, the CDR3 is TGTGCCAGCAGCATGGGACAGGGGGGAGAGACCCAGTACTTC. Translated, it gives CASSMGQGGETQYF.

V and J are TRBV28 and TRBJ2-7, with TRBD2 as a possible D gene (6 bases). With 6 bases removed from V and 5 bases from J, the gap between germline ends came to 17 bases. The germline CDR1 and CDR2 sequences are MDHEN and SYDVKM. This CDR3 region has 14 residues. The CDR3 DNA sequence: TGTGCCAGCAGGCTTGAGTCGGGAGTCCACGAGCAGTACTTC. It yields the protein CASRLESGVHEQYF.

The rearrangement links TRBV5-1 to TRBJ2-5; 9 bases match TRBD1. The CDR3 sequence is 14 residues long. Trimming cost V 8 bases and J 2 bases; bases outside gene matches: 7. CDR1 and CDR2 (germline): SGHRS, YFSETQ. The CDR3 DNA is TGCGCCAGTTACAGGGGGCGGGAACAAGAGACCCAGTACTTC. It yields the protein CASYRGREQETQYF.

The chain joins TRBV7-3 to TRBJ1-1; 7 positions match TRBD1. This CDR3 spans 14 amino acids. In germline, CDR1 is SGHTA, CDR2 FQGTGA. V shed 2 bases and J 6 bases; nucleotides not matched to a gene: 6. Written as DNA, the CDR3 is TGTGCCAGCAGCTTATCAGGGGGAAGGTCTGAAGCTTTCTTT. It translates to CASSLSGGRSEAFF.